This TCR beta chain was obtained from a study of identical twins' blood T cells. V dropped 4 bases and J dropped 2; count of bases not matched to a gene: 2. This CDR3 has 15 amino acids. The V gene's germline CDR1 is SGDLS and CDR2 YYNGEE. A word on this clonotype: Its antigen is as yet unknown.

The donors were healthy female monozygous twins, three pairs in total. Study-wide results and caveats: Out-of-frame TCRbeta clonotypes reportedly had markedly more similar V usage in twins than unrelated donors.

Each TCR cDNA library carried sample-specific barcodes on both ends. TCRdb ran MiXCR on the 5' RACE reads and lists one entry per CDR3 protein. This sample has roughly 340,000 distinct CDR3 sequences, with under 30% found just once. The sequence was obtained from a woman aged 18-50 years in good health. The genes are TRBV9 and TRBJ2-1; 11 bases are a match to TRBD2. The sample comprised PBMCs. CDR3 sequence (DNA): TGTGCCAGCAGCATTAGCGGGGGGGCCTACAATGAGCAGTTCTTC. As protein: CASSISGGAYNEQFF.